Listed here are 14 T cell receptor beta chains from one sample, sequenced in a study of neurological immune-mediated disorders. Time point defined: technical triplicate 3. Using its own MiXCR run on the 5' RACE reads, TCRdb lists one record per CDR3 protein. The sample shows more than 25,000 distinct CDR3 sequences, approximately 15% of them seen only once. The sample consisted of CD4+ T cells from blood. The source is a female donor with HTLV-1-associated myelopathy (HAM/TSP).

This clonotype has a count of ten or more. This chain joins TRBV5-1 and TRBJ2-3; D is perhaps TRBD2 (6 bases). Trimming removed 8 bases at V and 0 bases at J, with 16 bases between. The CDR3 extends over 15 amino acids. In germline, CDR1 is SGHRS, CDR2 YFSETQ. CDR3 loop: CASDRGLASTDTQYF. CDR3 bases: TGCGCCAGTGATCGGGGACTCGCTAGCACAGATACGCAGTATTTT.

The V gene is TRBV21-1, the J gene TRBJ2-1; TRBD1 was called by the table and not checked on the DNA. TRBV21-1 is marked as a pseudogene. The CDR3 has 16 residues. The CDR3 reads CASRPTGHRYYNEQFF. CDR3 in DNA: TGTGCCAGCAGACCTACGGGACACCGCTACTACAATGAGCAGTTCTTC.

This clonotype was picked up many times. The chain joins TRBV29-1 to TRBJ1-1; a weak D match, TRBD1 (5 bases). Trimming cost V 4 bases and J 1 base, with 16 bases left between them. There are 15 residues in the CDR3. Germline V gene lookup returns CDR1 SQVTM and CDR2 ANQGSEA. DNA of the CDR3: TGCAGCGTTGGTATCGGTCAGGGCGAGAACACTGAAGCTTTCTTT. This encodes CSVGIGQGENTEAFF. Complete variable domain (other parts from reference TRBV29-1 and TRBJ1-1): SAVISQKPSRDICQRGTSLTIQCQVDSQVTMMFWYRQQPGQSLTLIATANQGSEATYESGFVIDKFPISRPNLTFSTLTVSNMSPEDSSIYLCSVGIGQGENTEAFFGQGTRLTVV.

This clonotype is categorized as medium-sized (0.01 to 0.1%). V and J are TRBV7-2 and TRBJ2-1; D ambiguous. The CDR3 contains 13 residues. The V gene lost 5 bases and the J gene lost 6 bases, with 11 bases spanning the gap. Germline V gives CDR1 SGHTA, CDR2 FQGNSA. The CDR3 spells CASSHSAGNEQFF. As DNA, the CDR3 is TGTGCCAGCAGCCATAGTGCTGGCAATGAGCAGTTCTTC. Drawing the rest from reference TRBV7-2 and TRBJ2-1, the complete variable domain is GAGVSQSPSNKVTEKGKDVELRCDPISGHTALYWYRQSLGQGLEFLIYFQGNSAPDKSGLPSDRFSAERTGGSVSTLTIQRTQQEDSAVYLCASSHSAGNEQFFGPGTRLTVL.

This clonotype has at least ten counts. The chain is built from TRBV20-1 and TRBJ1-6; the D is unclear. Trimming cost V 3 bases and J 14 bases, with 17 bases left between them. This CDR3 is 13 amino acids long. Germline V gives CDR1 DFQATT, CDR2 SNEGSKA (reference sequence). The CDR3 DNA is TGCAGTGCTAGGGTCGGAGGAGGTCGATCCCTCCACTTT. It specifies CSARVGGGRSLHF.

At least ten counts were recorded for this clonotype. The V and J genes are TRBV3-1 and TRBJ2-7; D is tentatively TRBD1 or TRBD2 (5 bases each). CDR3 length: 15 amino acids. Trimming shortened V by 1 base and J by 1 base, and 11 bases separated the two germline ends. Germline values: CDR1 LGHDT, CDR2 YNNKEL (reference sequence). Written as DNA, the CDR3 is TGTGCCAGCAGCCAAGTTGGGACGGCGTCCTACGAGCAGTACTTC. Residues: CASSQVGTASYEQYF.

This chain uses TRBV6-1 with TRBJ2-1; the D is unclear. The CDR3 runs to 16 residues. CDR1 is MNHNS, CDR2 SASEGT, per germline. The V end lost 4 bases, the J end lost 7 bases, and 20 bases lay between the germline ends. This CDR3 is CASSARAPFNTNEQFF. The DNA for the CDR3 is TGTGCCAGCAGTGCACGGGCCCCGTTTAATACAAATGAGCAGTTCTTC.

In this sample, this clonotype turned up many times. CDR3 amino acids: CASSVESRGGTQYF. The CDR3 DNA sequence: TGTGCCAGCAGCGTAGAATCAAGGGGAGGGACCCAGTACTTC. The chain links TRBV9 to TRBJ2-5, with a possible D match to TRBD2 (6 bases). Per germline, CDR1 SGDLS and CDR2 YYNGEE. Between the trimmed V and J ends, which lost 0 bases and 7 bases, there was a span of 13 bases. The CDR3 runs to 14 residues.

The CDR3 reads CASSQLAGGNEQFF. For the CDR3, the DNA is TGTGCCAGCTCACAACTAGCGGGAGGCAATGAGCAGTTCTTC. The chain combines TRBV18 with TRBJ2-1, with 12 bases aligning to TRBD2. V was pared by 4 bases and J by 6 bases, with 1 base of the junction left unmatched. CDR3 length equals 14 residues. Germline V CDR1 and CDR2: KGHSH, LQKENI.

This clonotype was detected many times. CDR3 DNA sequence: TGTGCCAGCAGTGAAGCGGGACAGGGTAACACTGAAGCTTTCTTT. Amino acids: CASSEAGQGNTEAFF. This chain connects TRBV6-1 to TRBJ1-1; 9 bases line up with TRBD1. Per germline, CDR1 MNHNS and CDR2 SASEGT. V dropped 0 bases and J dropped 2; count of bases not matched to a gene: 1. The CDR3 has 15 amino acids.

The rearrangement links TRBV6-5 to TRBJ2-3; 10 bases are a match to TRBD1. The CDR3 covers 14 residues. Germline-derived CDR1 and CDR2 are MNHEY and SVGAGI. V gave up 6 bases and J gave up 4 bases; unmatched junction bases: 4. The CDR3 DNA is TGTGCCAGCAGAAGGGGACAGGGGTCAGATACGCAGTATTTT. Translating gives CASRRGQGSDTQYF.

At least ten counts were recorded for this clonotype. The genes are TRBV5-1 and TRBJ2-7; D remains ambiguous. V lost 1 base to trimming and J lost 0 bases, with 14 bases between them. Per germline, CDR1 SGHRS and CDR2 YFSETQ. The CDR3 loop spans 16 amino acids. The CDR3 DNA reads TGCGCCAGCAGCTTGTTTGAGAGCCCCAGCTCCTACGAGCAGTACTTC. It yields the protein CASSLFESPSSYEQYF. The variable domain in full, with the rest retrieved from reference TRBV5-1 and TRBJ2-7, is KAGVTQTPRYLIKTRGQQVTLSCSPISGHRSVSWYQQTPGQGLQFLFEYFSETQRNKGNFPGRFSGRQFSNSRSEMNVSTLELGDSALYLCASSLFESPSSYEQYFGPGTRLTVT.

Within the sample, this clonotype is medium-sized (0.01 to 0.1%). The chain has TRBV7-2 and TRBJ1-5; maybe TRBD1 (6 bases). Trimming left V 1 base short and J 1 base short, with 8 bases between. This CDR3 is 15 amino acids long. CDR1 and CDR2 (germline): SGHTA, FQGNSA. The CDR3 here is CASSLGGGSNQPQHF. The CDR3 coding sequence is TGTGCCAGCAGCTTAGGAGGGGGGAGCAATCAGCCCCAGCATTTT.

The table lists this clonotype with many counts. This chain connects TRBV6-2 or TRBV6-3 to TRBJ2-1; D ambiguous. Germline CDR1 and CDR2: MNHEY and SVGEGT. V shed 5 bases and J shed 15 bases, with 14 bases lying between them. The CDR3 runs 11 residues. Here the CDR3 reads CASSQGPRRFF. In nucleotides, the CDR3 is TGTGCCAGCAGTCAAGGACCACGTAGGTTCTTC.